These 2 T cell receptor beta chains were all obtained from the same sample, sequenced in a study of PD-1 blockade in classical Hodgkin lymphoma (TCRdb year 2020). The time point label, as the study defines it: cycle 1 day 1 (C1D1), immediately before nivolumab initiation. Relapse after autologous stem cell transplantation had occurred in all trial patients, and cohorts A, B and C were distinguished by prior brentuximab vedotin exposure. Libraries were prepared through the immunoSEQ multiplex PCR assay. TCRdb's version of the immuneACCESS table is confined to in-frame rearrangements and falls short of the full clone set. An unresolved V gene accounts for under half of the shortfall where checked; the remainder is of unknown origin. The sample table shows 80,000 to 100,000 clones, and roughly 92% are seen once. Together, the top ten hold 2.8% of the sample. The sample here was peripheral blood mononuclear cells (PBMCs), taken at baseline. These TCRs come from a human donor with classical Hodgkin lymphoma.

This chain links TRBV29-1 with TRBJ1-2; D may be TRBD1 (5 bases). Germline V lookup: CDR1 SQVTM, CDR2 ANQGSEA. The ends were cut back, 3 bases at V and 5 bases at J, with 16 bases in the middle. The CDR3 is 14 amino acids. Here the CDR3 reads CSVDPGTREYGYTF. Written as DNA, the CDR3 is TGCAGCGTTGATCCCGGGACCCGAGAGTATGGCTACACCTTC. The full variable domain, rest sourced from reference TRBV29-1 and TRBJ1-2, is SAVISQKPSRDICQRGTSLTIQCQVDSQVTMMFWYRQQPGQSLTLIATANQGSEATYESGFVIDKFPISRPNLTFSTLTVSNMSPEDSSIYLCSVDPGTREYGYTFGSGTRLTVV.

This clone was found a few times. V is TRBV27 and J is TRBJ1-2; the match to TRBD1 covers 8 bases. This CDR3 spans 14 amino acids. The trim removed 0 bases at V and 8 bases at J, leaving 5 bases unmatched. Germline values: CDR1 MNHEY, CDR2 SMNVEV (reference sequence). Written as DNA, the CDR3 is TGTGCCAGCAGTTTATCCCCGGACAGGGAAGGCTACACCTTC. This codes for CASSLSPDREGYTF.